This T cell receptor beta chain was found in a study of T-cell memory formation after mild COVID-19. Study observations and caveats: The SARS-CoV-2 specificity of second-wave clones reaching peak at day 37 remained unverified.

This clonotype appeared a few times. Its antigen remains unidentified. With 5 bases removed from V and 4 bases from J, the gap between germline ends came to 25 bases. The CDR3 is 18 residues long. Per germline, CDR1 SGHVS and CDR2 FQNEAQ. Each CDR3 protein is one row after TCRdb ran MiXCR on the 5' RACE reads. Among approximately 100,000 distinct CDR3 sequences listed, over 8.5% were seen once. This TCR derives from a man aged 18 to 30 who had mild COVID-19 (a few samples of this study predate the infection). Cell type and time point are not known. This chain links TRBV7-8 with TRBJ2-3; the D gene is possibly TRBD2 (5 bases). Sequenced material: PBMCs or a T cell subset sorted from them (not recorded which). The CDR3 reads CASSPPSAAAPFADTQYF. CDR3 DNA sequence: TGTGCCAGCAGCCCCCCTTCAGCGGCGGCTCCTTTTGCAGATACGCAGTATTTT.